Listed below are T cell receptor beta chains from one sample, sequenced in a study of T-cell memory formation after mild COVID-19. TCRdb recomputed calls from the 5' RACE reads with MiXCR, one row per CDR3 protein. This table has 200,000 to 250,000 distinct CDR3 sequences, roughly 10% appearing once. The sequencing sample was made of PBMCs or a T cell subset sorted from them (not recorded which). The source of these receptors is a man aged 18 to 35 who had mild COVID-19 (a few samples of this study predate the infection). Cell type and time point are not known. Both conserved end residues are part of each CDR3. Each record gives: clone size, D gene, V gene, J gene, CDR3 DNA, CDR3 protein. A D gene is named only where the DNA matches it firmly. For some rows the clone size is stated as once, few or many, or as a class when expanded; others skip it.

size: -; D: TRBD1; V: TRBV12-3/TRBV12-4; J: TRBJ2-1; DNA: TGTGCCAGCAGTCCAGGACAGGGGTGGAATGAGCAGTTCTTC; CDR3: CASSPGQGWNEQFF
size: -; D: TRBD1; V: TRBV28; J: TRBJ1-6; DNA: TGTGCCGGGTCGACAGGGTTTAGTGAGCGTAATTCACCCCTCCACTTT; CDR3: CAGSTGFSERNSPLHF
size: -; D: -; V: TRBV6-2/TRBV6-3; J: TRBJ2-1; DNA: TGTGCCAGCAAAATTGCCGGGGGCGGGTACAATGAGCAGTTCTTC; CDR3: CASKIAGGGYNEQFF
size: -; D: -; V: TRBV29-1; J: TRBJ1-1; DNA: TGCAGCGCCGTCGGGGGCTTGGGGAACACTGAAGCTTTCTTT; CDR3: CSAVGGLGNTEAFF
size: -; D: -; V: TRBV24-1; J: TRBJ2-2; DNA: TGTGCCACCAGTGATCATCGGACACCTTACACCGGGGAGCTGTTTTTT; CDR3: CATSDHRTPYTGELFF
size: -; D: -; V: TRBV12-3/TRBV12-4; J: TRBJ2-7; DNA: TGTGCCAGCAGTTTCGGACAGAGCTCCTACGAGCAGTACTTC; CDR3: CASSFGQSSYEQYF
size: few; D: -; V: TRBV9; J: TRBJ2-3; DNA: TGTGCCAGCAGCGGATACGGGGTGCCAAAAGATACGCAGTATTTT; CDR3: CASSGYGVPKDTQYF
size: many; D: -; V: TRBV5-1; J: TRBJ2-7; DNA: TGCGCCAGCAGCGGAACAGGGTTGAAGTCCTACGAGCAGTACTTC; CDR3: CASSGTGLKSYEQYF
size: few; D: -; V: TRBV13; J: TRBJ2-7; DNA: TGTGCCAGCAGTCCGACTAGAGCCCACGAGCAGTACTTC; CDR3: CASSPTRAHEQYF
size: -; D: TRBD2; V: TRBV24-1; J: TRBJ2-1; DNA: TGTGCCACCAGTGACCCCGGGACTAGCGAGTTCTTC; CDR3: CATSDPGTSEFF
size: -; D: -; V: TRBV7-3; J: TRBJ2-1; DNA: TGTGCCAGCAGCTCAGACTATCTCTACAATGAGCAGTTCTTC; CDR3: CASSSDYLYNEQFF
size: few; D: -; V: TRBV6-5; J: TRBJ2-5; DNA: TGTGCCAGCTTAGGGGGGGCCAGAGAGACCCAGTACTTC; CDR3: CASLGGARETQYF
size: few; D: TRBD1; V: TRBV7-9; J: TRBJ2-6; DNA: TGTGCCAGCAGCTTACGCTGGGACAGGGAGACTGGGGCCAACGTCCTGACTTTC; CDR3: CASSLRWDRETGANVLTF
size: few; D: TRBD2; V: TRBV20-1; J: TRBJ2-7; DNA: TGCAGTGGGACTAGCGGGCCAACCTACGAGCAGTACTTC; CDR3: CSGTSGPTYEQYF
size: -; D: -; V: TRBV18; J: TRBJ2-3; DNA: TGTGCCAGCTCACCCCCCGGGGGCAGGGCAGATACGCAGTATTTT; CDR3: CASSPPGGRADTQYF
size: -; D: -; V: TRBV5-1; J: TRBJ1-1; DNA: TGCGCCAGCAGCTTGGGGTTGCGGGACATGAACACTGAAGCTTTCTTT; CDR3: CASSLGLRDMNTEAFF
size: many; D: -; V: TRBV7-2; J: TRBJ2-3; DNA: TGTGCCAGCAGCTTATATCAGAGAAGCACAGATACGCAGTATTTT; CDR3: CASSLYQRSTDTQYF
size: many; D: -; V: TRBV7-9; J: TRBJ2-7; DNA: TGTGCCAGCAGCTCTTCCCCGGGACACCTATCCTACGAGCAGTACTTC; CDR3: CASSSSPGHLSYEQYF
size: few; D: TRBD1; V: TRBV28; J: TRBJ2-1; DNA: TGTGCCAGCAGCTCTCCGGGACAGGGGAAGGATGAGCAGTTCTTC; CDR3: CASSSPGQGKDEQFF
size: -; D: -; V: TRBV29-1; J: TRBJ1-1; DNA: TGCAGCGGGCACCGGCGGACTGAAGCTTTCTTT; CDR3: CSGHRRTEAFF
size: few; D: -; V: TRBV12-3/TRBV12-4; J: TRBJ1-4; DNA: TGTGCCAGCAGTGCAACGGAGGGGATCCGCGAAAAACTGTTTTTT; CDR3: CASSATEGIREKLFF
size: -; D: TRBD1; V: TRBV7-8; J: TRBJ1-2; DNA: TGTGCCAGCAGCCCTCGGACACACCCGGACAGGGGAGATGGCTACACCTTC; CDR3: CASSPRTHPDRGDGYTF
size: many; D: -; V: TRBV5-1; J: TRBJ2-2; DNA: TGCGCCAGCAAGCCTAACGCGAACACCGGGGAGCTGTTTTTT; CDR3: CASKPNANTGELFF
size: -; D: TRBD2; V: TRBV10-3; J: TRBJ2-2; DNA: TGTGCCGCCACTAGCGGGGGGCCTTCCGGGGAGCTGTTTTTT; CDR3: CAATSGGPSGELFF
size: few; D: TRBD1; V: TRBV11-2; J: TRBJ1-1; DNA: TGTGCCAGCAGCGATCGACAGGGTCACACTGAAGCTTTCTTT; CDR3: CASSDRQGHTEAFF
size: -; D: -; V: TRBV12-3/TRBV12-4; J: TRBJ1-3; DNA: TGTGCCAGCAGTTTAGTCTCTGGAAACACCACATATTTT; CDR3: CASSLVSGNTTYF
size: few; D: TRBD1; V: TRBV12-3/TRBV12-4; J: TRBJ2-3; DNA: TGTGCCAGCACCGGACAGGGGCTCAACACAGATACGCAGTATTTT; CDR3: CASTGQGLNTDTQYF
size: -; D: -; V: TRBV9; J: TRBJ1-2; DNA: TGTGCCAGCAGCCCGCAGACTGCTTCCTATGGCTACACCTTC; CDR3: CASSPQTASYGYTF
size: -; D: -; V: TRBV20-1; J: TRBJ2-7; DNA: TGCAGTGCTGGGGGGACCCGAAGCTCCTACGAGCAGTACTTC; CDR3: CSAGGTRSSYEQYF
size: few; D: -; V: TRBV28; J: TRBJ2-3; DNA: TGTGCCAGCAGTTTCGGCGGGGAGGAGGATACGCAGTATTTT; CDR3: CASSFGGEEDTQYF
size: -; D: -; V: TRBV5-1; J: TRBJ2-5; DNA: TGCGCCAGCAGCTTGTGGCAGCCCCAAGAGACCCAGTACTTC; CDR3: CASSLWQPQETQYF
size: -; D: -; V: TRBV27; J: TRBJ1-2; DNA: TGTGCCAGCAGTTTACAGGCTAACTATGGCTACACCTTC; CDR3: CASSLQANYGYTF
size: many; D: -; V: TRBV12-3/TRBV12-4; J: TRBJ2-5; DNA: TGTGCCAGCAGTTTAGAGGTGCAGGGTGGAGAGACCCAGTACTTC; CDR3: CASSLEVQGGETQYF
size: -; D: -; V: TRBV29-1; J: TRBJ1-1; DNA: TGCAGCGTTGCAGGGCCCACTGAAGCTTTCTTT; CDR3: CSVAGPTEAFF
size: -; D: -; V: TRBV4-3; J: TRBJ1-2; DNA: TGCGCCAGCAGCCTTCAGTCCTATGGCTACACCTTC; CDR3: CASSLQSYGYTF
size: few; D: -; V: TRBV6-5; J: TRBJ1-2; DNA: TGTGCCAGCAGTAGGACGGGAAACTATGGCTACACCTTC; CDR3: CASSRTGNYGYTF
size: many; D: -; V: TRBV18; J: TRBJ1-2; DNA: TGTGCCAGCTCACTTGCCGGGGTACGGGGCTACACCTTC; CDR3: CASSLAGVRGYTF
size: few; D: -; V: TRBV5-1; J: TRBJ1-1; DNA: TGCGCCAGCAGCTTGGGGAGGAACAGGATCACTGAAGCTTTCTTT; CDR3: CASSLGRNRITEAFF
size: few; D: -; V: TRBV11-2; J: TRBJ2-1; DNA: TGTGCCAGCAGTCGAAATGGGATAGGGGGGCACACCTACAATGAGCAGTTCTTC; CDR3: CASSRNGIGGHTYNEQFF
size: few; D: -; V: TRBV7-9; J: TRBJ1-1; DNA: TGTGCCAGCAGCTTAGGACGGGCCAACACTGAAGCTTTCTTT; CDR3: CASSLGRANTEAFF
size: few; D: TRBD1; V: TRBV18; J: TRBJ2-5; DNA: TGTGCCAGCTCACCATTGGACAGGGCTGGGGAGACCCAGTACTTC; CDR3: CASSPLDRAGETQYF
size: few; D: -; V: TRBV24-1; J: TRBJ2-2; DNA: TGTGCCACCAGTGACTGGGGACGGGGTACCACCGGGGAGCTGTTTTTT; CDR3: CATSDWGRGTTGELFF
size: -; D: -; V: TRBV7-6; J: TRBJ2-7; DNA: TGTGCCAGCAGCTCGGGGAGCTCCTACGAGCAGTACTTC; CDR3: CASSSGSSYEQYF
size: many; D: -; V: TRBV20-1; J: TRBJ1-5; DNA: TGCAGTGCCGAACAGGAGGGCAATCAGCCCCAGCATTTT; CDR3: CSAEQEGNQPQHF
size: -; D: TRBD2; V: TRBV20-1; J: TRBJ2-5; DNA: TGCAGTGCCGCGGGGGGGGCCTATCAAGAGACCCAGTACTTC; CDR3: CSAAGGAYQETQYF
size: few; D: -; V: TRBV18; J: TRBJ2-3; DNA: TGTGCCAGCTCCCTTCTTGGGCCCAGCACAGATACGCAGTATTTT; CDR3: CASSLLGPSTDTQYF